The next 5 T cell receptor beta chains were all read from a single sample in a study of blood T cell repertoires in COVID-19. Using immunoSEQ multiplex PCR, the repertoire was profiled, and TCRdb retains in-frame clones only, with some absent. Counted here are about 400,000 clones, 86% occurring once; the ten biggest clones make up over 1.3%. Sequencing used peripheral blood. These receptors were collected from a woman aged 25-40 years with active or convalescent COVID-19.

V gene TRBV6-5 combines with J gene TRBJ1-1; 9 nucleotides align to TRBD1. The CDR3 spans 15 residues. Trimming cost V 7 bases and J 4 bases; bases outside gene matches: 10. Germline V gene data show CDR1 as MNHEY and CDR2 as SVGAGI. CDR3 sequence (DNA): TGTGCCAGCAAGCCGGGACAGGGATTCGGCACTGAAGCTTTCTTT. As protein: CASKPGQGFGTEAFF.

This chain uses TRBV11-2 with TRBJ1-1; D call uncertain. There are 13 residues in the CDR3. Germline V gene lookup returns CDR1 SGHAT and CDR2 FQNNGV. V was cut by 5 bases and J by 0 bases, with 7 bases left in between. The CDR3 is CASSLALNTEAFF. The CDR3 DNA follows: TGTGCCAGCAGCCTAGCCTTGAACACTGAAGCTTTCTTT.

The chain carries TRBV7-9 and TRBJ2-7, with TRBD2 identical over 7 bases. The CDR3 totals 14 residues. Germline V CDR1 and CDR2: SEHNR, FQNEAQ (reference sequence). V shed 1 base, J shed 2 bases, and the junction held 2 bases outside the gene matches. The CDR3 spells CASSLGDYAYEQYF. The CDR3 DNA sequence: TGTGCCAGCAGCTTAGGGGACTATGCCTACGAGCAGTACTTC.

The chain recombines TRBV5-1 with TRBJ2-1; 7 bases are shared with TRBD1. J lost 2 bases, V lost 4 bases, and 9 bases had no gene match. The germline gives CDR1 SGHRS, CDR2 YFSETQ. This CDR3 comprises 16 residues. CDR3 DNA: TGCGCCAGCAGCCTCTACGGGACAGATACCTACAATGAGCAGTTCTTC. Its protein is CASSLYGTDTYNEQFF.

This clone was found once. CDR3 nucleotides: TGCGCCAGCAGGGACCTTACAGGGGGAAACACCATATATTTT. Protein product: CASRDLTGGNTIYF. This chain uses TRBV10-2 with TRBJ1-3; tentatively, D is TRBD1 (6 bases). The CDR3 contains 14 residues. Per the germline V gene, CDR1 is WSHSY and CDR2 is SAAADI. Trimming left V 6 bases short and J 4 bases short, with 13 bases between.